One and the same sample provided the 23 T cell receptor beta chains below, sequenced in a study of cytomegalovirus exposure and HLA in healthy donors. 13 Jbeta primers and 60 Vbeta primers were used for the PCR. Using immunoSEQ multiplex PCR, the repertoire was profiled, and TCRdb retains in-frame clones only, with some absent. The sample has roughly 250,000 clones; about four fifths are singletons. Sequencing input: PBMCs. The receptor source for this set is a girl aged 2 to 9 in good health and CMV-seronegative.

The chain uses TRBV4-1 and TRBJ2-4; possibly TRBD2 for D (5 bases). V lost 4 bases and J lost 2, with 18 bases in between. Germline-derived CDR1 and CDR2 are MGHRA and YSYEKL. There are 17 residues in the CDR3. The CDR3 nucleotides are TGCGCCAGCAGCCCCCTACTAGGATCGCCAACCAAAAACATTCAGTACTTC. It encodes CASSPLLGSPTKNIQYF.

CDR3 sequence (DNA): TGCGCCAGCAGCTCCAGGCCCACTGGGACAGATACGCAGTATTTT. Its protein product is CASSSRPTGTDTQYF. The rearrangement uses TRBV5-1 and TRBJ2-3; D gene ambiguous. The CDR3 consists of 15 residues. From germline, CDR1 is SGHRS and CDR2 YFSETQ. V lost 3 bases, J lost 3 bases, and 14 bases lay in between.

This clone was seen a few times. V is TRBV27 and J is TRBJ2-7; 7 nucleotides align to TRBD2. V shed 7 bases and J 3 bases; nucleotides not matched to a gene: 12. Germline V gene sequence: CDR1 MNHEY, CDR2 SMNVEV (reference sequence). The CDR3 loop spans 15 amino acids. The CDR3, as DNA: TGTGCCAGCAACTCGCGGGGGACGGGAGGCTACGAGCAGTACTTC. Protein: CASNSRGTGGYEQYF.

The CDR3 coding sequence is TGTGCCACTACCAGCGGCCCGTCCGGCTCGGCTTTCTTT. The encoded protein is CATTSGPSGSAFF. The V and J genes are TRBV6-5 and TRBJ1-1, with D hard to call. V gave up 10 bases and J gave up 11 bases, with 23 bases separating them. Germline V gene lookup returns CDR1 MNHEY and CDR2 SVGAGI. This CDR3 has 13 amino acids.

The genes are TRBV11-2 and TRBJ2-7; the D gene is possibly TRBD1 (5 bases). Deletions cut 7 bases from V and 1 base from J, with 14 bases between. The CDR3 covers 14 residues. CDR1 is SGHAT, CDR2 FQNNGV, per germline. CDR3 nucleotide sequence: TGTGCCAGCACAGGGCCTGTCTTGTCCTACGAGCAGTACTTC. Its translation: CASTGPVLSYEQYF.

This clone has only one observation. This chain links TRBV7-9 with TRBJ2-5, with D perhaps matching TRBD1 (6 bases). This CDR3 region has 14 residues. Trimming shortened V by 5 bases and J by 4 bases, and 14 bases separated the two germline ends. In germline, CDR1 is SEHNR, CDR2 FQNEAQ (reference sequence). The DNA of the CDR3 is TGTGCCAGCAGCACCTATGGGGGCGGAGAGACCCAGTACTTC. Its translation: CASSTYGGGETQYF.

The chain combines TRBV6-5 with TRBJ1-4; TRBD1 is a possible D gene (5 bases). CDR3 size: 13 residues. CDR1 is MNHEY and CDR2 is SVGAGI in the germline V gene. Trimming shortened V by 5 bases and J by 10 bases, and 14 bases separated the two germline ends. The CDR3 DNA follows: TGTGCCAGCAGTCGGACAATTTTCGCAAAACTGTTTTTT. This sequence encodes CASSRTIFAKLFF.

CDR3 in amino acids: CATSRGQNYGYTF. CDR3 DNA sequence: TGTGCCACCAGCAGAGGGCAGAACTATGGCTACACCTTC. The rearrangement uses TRBV15 and TRBJ1-2; D not certain. Trimming left V 1 base short and J 2 bases short, with 5 bases between. Germline values: CDR1 LNHNV, CDR2 YYDKDF (reference sequence). The CDR3 is 13 amino acids.

This chain links TRBV5-6 with TRBJ2-1; the match to TRBD2 covers 11 bases. V shed 4 bases, J shed 4 bases, and the junction held 7 bases outside the gene matches. Germline values: CDR1 SGHDT, CDR2 YYEEEE. The CDR3 length is 16 residues. The CDR3 reads CASSRFTSGGYNEQFF. The DNA for the CDR3 is TGTGCCAGCAGCCGGTTTACTAGCGGGGGATACAATGAGCAGTTCTTC.

The chain recombines TRBV28 with TRBJ2-7; D might be TRBD2 (6 bases). Germline V gene lookup returns CDR1 MDHEN and CDR2 SYDVKM. The V gene lost 6 bases and the J gene lost 5 bases, with 14 bases spanning the gap. The CDR3 is 13 amino acids. The CDR3 sequence: CASRPGGRNEQYF. CDR3 nucleotide sequence: TGTGCCAGCAGGCCCGGGGGTCGAAACGAGCAGTACTTC.

This chain links TRBV27 with TRBJ1-1; TRBD1 matches at 10 bases. Germline CDR1 MNHEY, CDR2 SMNVEV (reference sequence). This CDR3 region has 17 residues. The ends lost 5 bases at V and 6 bases at J; junction bases unmatched: 15. This CDR3 reads CASSAGTGVPRGAEAFF. DNA of the CDR3: TGTGCCAGCAGTGCCGGGACAGGGGTACCTCGGGGCGCTGAAGCTTTCTTT.

This clone has just a few counts. The J gene is TRBJ1-6, the V gene TRBV27; TRBD1 matches 10 bases. Germline CDR1 MNHEY, CDR2 SMNVEV (reference sequence). The ends lost 4 bases at V and 7 bases at J; junction bases unmatched: 4. The CDR3 spans 15 residues. The CDR3 nucleotides are TGTGCCAGCAGTTCGACAGGGGGCAGGAATTCACCCCTCCACTTT. This encodes CASSSTGGRNSPLHF.

J is TRBJ2-5 and V is TRBV27; TRBD1 matches at 12 bases. The V segment lost 8 bases and the J segment 4 bases; nucleotides outside the gene matches: 14. CDR3 size: 17 residues. CDR1 and CDR2 (germline): MNHEY, SMNVEV (reference sequence). The chain's CDR3 is CASRRKPWDRGRETQYF. In DNA, the CDR3 is TGTGCCAGCCGACGGAAGCCCTGGGACAGGGGGCGAGAGACCCAGTACTTC.

The J gene is TRBJ1-4, the V gene TRBV4-1, with D uncertain. CDR1 MGHRA and CDR2 YSYEKL come from the germline V gene. CDR3 length: 15 residues. V was trimmed by 4 bases and J by 10 bases, leaving 19 bases between them. The CDR3 here is CASSLGTGMIGKLFF. For the CDR3, the DNA is TGCGCCAGCAGCCTCGGCACGGGAATGATAGGAAAACTGTTTTTT.

The sample holds one count of this clone. The chain employs TRBV28 and TRBJ1-1; D gene uncertain. The CDR3 loop spans 13 amino acids. Germline CDR1 reads MDHEN; CDR2 reads SYDVKM. V was pared by 5 bases and J by 0 bases, with 7 bases between. The CDR3 loop reads CASSPQMNTEAFF. The DNA for the CDR3 is TGTGCCAGCAGTCCGCAGATGAACACTGAAGCTTTCTTT.

This rearrangement joins TRBV4-2 to TRBJ2-1; D gene ambiguous. The germline gives CDR1 LGHNA, CDR2 YNFKEQ. Trimming shortened V by 3 bases and J by 0 bases, and 12 bases separated the two germline ends. The CDR3 consists of 16 residues. CDR3 sequence: CASSHVSISSYNEQFF. The CDR3 bases are TGTGCCAGCAGCCATGTTTCCATTAGCTCCTACAATGAGCAGTTCTTC.

This chain joins TRBV29-1 and TRBJ2-5; the match to TRBD1 covers 7 bases. V was pared by 2 bases and J by 9 bases, with 3 bases of the junction left unmatched. This CDR3 comprises 11 residues. Per germline, CDR1 SQVTM and CDR2 ANQGSEA. CDR3 sequence reads: CSVEKGQPQYF. The DNA of the CDR3 is TGCAGCGTTGAAAAGGGACAGCCCCAGTACTTC.

The chain uses TRBV5-6 and TRBJ2-3; the D is unclear. V was trimmed by 4 bases and J by 5 bases, leaving 11 bases between them. The length of the CDR3 is 13 residues. Germline CDR1 reads SGHDT; CDR2 reads YYEEEE. In nucleotides, the CDR3 is TGTGCCAGCAGCGTTTACTCGGTAGATACGCAGTATTTT. This encodes CASSVYSVDTQYF.

CDR3 sequence: CASSSPTSGNNEQFF. CDR3 nucleotides: TGTGCCAGCAGTTCTCCGACTAGCGGGAACAATGAGCAGTTCTTC. The V gene is TRBV27, the J gene TRBJ2-1, with 11 nucleotides matching TRBD2. CDR1 and CDR2 from the germline V gene are MNHEY and SMNVEV (reference sequence). V shed 4 bases, J shed 5 bases, and the junction held 4 bases outside the gene matches. The CDR3 loop spans 15 amino acids.

This clone was seen a few times. For the CDR3, the DNA is TGTGCCAGCAGTTACTTGACAGGGGAAAGATATGGCTACACCTTC. Its translation is CASSYLTGERYGYTF. The chain employs TRBV6-5 and TRBJ1-2; 8 positions agree with TRBD1. Germline V gene data show CDR1 as MNHEY and CDR2 as SVGAGI. The V and J ends lost 1 base and 5 bases, in that order; junction bases with no gene match: 6. CDR3 length: 15 amino acids.

The chain is built from TRBV29-1 and TRBJ2-7, with a possible D match to TRBD2 (6 bases). Between the trimmed V and J ends, which lost 1 base and 4 bases, there was a span of 14 bases. The CDR3 contains 14 residues. Germline V lookup: CDR1 SQVTM, CDR2 ANQGSEA. The CDR3 is CSVEVGGKDYEQYF. The DNA for the CDR3 is TGCAGCGTTGAAGTGGGGGGAAAAGATTACGAGCAGTACTTC.

The chain employs TRBV4-2 and TRBJ2-7, with a tentative D call TRBD2 (7 bases). The ends were cut back, 3 bases at V and 0 bases at J, with 24 bases in the middle. This CDR3 spans 19 amino acids. The germline V gene encodes CDR1 LGHNA and CDR2 YNFKEQ. DNA of the CDR3: TGTGCCAGCAGCCAGGGGGGGCTGGGACCGCTTCTATACTCCTACGAGCAGTACTTC. Its translation is CASSQGGLGPLLYSYEQYF.

CDR3 sequence: CASSFGGDSYNEQFF. DNA of the CDR3: TGTGCCAGCAGCTTCGGCGGGGACTCCTACAATGAGCAGTTCTTC. The V call is TRBV7-3, the J call TRBJ2-1; perhaps TRBD2 as D (6 bases). The CDR3 runs to 15 residues. CDR1 is SGHTA and CDR2 is FQGTGA in the germline V gene. V was clipped by 3 bases and J by 0 bases, with 9 bases between them.